These T cell receptor beta chains were read from a single sample in a study of blood T cell repertoires in COVID-19. Using immunoSEQ multiplex PCR, the repertoire was profiled, and TCRdb retains in-frame clones only, with some absent. The table has roughly 250,000 clones, around 89% seen once. Sequenced sample: PBMCs or T cells enriched from blood (not recorded which). These receptors all stem from a man aged 35 to 55 who had recovered from COVID-19. Both conserved end residues are part of each CDR3. The order of the fields is J gene, V gene, clone size, D gene, CDR3 protein, CDR3 DNA. D genes are given only for firm matches. Clone size is shown for a subset of rows, as once, few, many or a class of expanded clone.

J gene: TRBJ2-1
V gene: TRBV7-3
clone size: -
D gene: TRBD2
CDR3 protein: CASKSSREAREQFF
CDR3 DNA: TGTGCCAGCAAGAGCTCGCGGGAGGCCCGTGAGCAGTTCTTC

J gene: TRBJ1-2
V gene: TRBV27
clone size: -
D gene: -
CDR3 protein: CASSSPLKRGYTF
CDR3 DNA: TGTGCCAGCAGTTCCCCGCTTAAGCGCGGCTACACCTTC

J gene: TRBJ1-3
V gene: TRBV9
clone size: -
D gene: -
CDR3 protein: CASSPIRTGNTIYF
CDR3 DNA: TGTGCCAGCAGCCCGATTAGAACTGGAAACACCATATATTTT

J gene: TRBJ1-5
V gene: TRBV5-6
clone size: -
D gene: TRBD1
CDR3 protein: CASSSNYGQGSQPQHF
CDR3 DNA: TGTGCCAGCAGCTCCAACTACGGACAGGGAAGTCAGCCCCAGCATTTT

J gene: TRBJ1-2
V gene: TRBV18
clone size: few
D gene: -
CDR3 protein: CASSSGQSRGYTF
CDR3 DNA: TGTGCCAGCTCATCAGGACAGTCCCGCGGCTACACCTTC

J gene: TRBJ2-7
V gene: TRBV11-2
clone size: -
D gene: TRBD1
CDR3 protein: CASSLGYAGTGNYEQYF
CDR3 DNA: TGTGCCAGCAGCTTAGGGTATGCCGGGACAGGGAACTACGAGCAGTACTTC

J gene: TRBJ1-5
V gene: TRBV5-6
clone size: few
D gene: -
CDR3 protein: CASSLWGAVGNQPQHF
CDR3 DNA: TGTGCCAGCAGCTTATGGGGCGCCGTAGGCAATCAGCCCCAGCATTTT

J gene: TRBJ1-6
V gene: TRBV2
clone size: -
D gene: -
CDR3 protein: CASSADITGDSPLHF
CDR3 DNA: TGTGCCAGCAGTGCGGACATAACTGGGGATTCACCCCTCCACTTT

J gene: TRBJ2-1
V gene: TRBV25-1
clone size: -
D gene: TRBD2
CDR3 protein: CASSESAGLAGYNEQFF
CDR3 DNA: TGTGCCAGCAGTGAATCTGCCGGACTAGCGGGCTACAATGAGCAGTTCTTC

J gene: TRBJ2-7
V gene: TRBV11-2
clone size: -
D gene: -
CDR3 protein: CASSLSSYEQYF
CDR3 DNA: TGTGCCAGCAGCCTCAGCTCCTACGAGCAGTACTTC

J gene: TRBJ1-1
V gene: TRBV19
clone size: -
D gene: -
CDR3 protein: CASSIGDISKAFF
CDR3 DNA: TGTGCCAGTAGTATTGGGGACATAAGTAAAGCTTTCTTT

J gene: TRBJ1-1
V gene: TRBV9
clone size: -
D gene: -
CDR3 protein: CASSPGLGGMNTEAFF
CDR3 DNA: TGTGCCAGCAGCCCCGGACTAGGGGGAATGAACACTGAAGCTTTCTTT

J gene: TRBJ1-5
V gene: TRBV28
clone size: few
D gene: -
CDR3 protein: CASRLIADNQPQHF
CDR3 DNA: TGTGCCAGCAGACTTATCGCTGACAATCAGCCCCAGCATTTT

J gene: TRBJ2-3
V gene: TRBV29-1
clone size: -
D gene: TRBD2
CDR3 protein: CSVEDPGGTSTDTQYF
CDR3 DNA: TGCAGCGTTGAAGATCCCGGGGGGACTAGCACAGATACGCAGTATTTT

J gene: TRBJ2-1
V gene: TRBV6-5
clone size: -
D gene: -
CDR3 protein: CASTPGVPQGDEQFF
CDR3 DNA: TGTGCCAGCACCCCTGGGGTCCCCCAAGGGGATGAGCAGTTCTTC

J gene: TRBJ2-7
V gene: TRBV28
clone size: -
D gene: -
CDR3 protein: CASSYNTGFEQYF
CDR3 DNA: TGTGCCAGCAGTTACAATACGGGTTTCGAGCAGTACTTC

J gene: TRBJ1-5
V gene: TRBV19
clone size: -
D gene: -
CDR3 protein: CASSIASYSNQPQHF
CDR3 DNA: TGTGCCAGTAGTATAGCAAGCTATAGCAATCAGCCCCAGCATTTT

J gene: TRBJ2-1
V gene: TRBV10-2
clone size: -
D gene: TRBD2
CDR3 protein: CASSDPSGSSYNEQFF
CDR3 DNA: TGCGCCAGCAGTGACCCTAGCGGGAGCTCCTACAATGAGCAGTTCTTC

J gene: TRBJ2-7
V gene: TRBV6-6
clone size: -
D gene: -
CDR3 protein: CASSYAETYEQYF
CDR3 DNA: TGTGCCAGCAGTTACGCAGAAACCTACGAGCAGTACTTC

J gene: TRBJ2-7
V gene: TRBV19
clone size: -
D gene: -
CDR3 protein: CASSPLKAAGNFYEQYF
CDR3 DNA: TGTGCCAGTAGTCCGCTAAAGGCGGCAGGGAATTTCTACGAGCAGTACTTC

J gene: TRBJ2-1
V gene: TRBV7-3
clone size: -
D gene: -
CDR3 protein: CASSPTTVSYNEQFF
CDR3 DNA: TGTGCCAGCAGCCCGACGACAGTCTCCTACAATGAGCAGTTCTTC

J gene: TRBJ2-7
V gene: TRBV12-3/TRBV12-4
clone size: -
D gene: TRBD2
CDR3 protein: CASSFMGGGQQYF
CDR3 DNA: TGTGCCAGCAGTTTTATGGGGGGGGGACAGCAGTACTTC

J gene: TRBJ2-1
V gene: TRBV5-1
clone size: once
D gene: TRBD1
CDR3 protein: CASSKGQGIYNEQFF
CDR3 DNA: TGCGCCAGCAGCAAAGGACAGGGGATCTACAATGAGCAGTTCTTC

J gene: TRBJ2-3
V gene: TRBV4-2
clone size: -
D gene: TRBD2
CDR3 protein: CASSQGLAGDPSTDTQYF
CDR3 DNA: TGTGCCAGCAGCCAAGGACTAGCGGGAGACCCCAGCACAGATACGCAGTATTTT

J gene: TRBJ1-6
V gene: TRBV7-2
clone size: few
D gene: TRBD1
CDR3 protein: CASSLGRGQVSPLHF
CDR3 DNA: TGTGCCAGCAGCTTAGGGAGGGGACAGGTGTCACCCCTCCACTTT

J gene: TRBJ2-2
V gene: TRBV3-1/TRBV3-2
clone size: -
D gene: TRBD2
CDR3 protein: CASSHPTSEKDTGELFF
CDR3 DNA: TGTGCCAGCAGCCATCCGACTAGCGAAAAGGACACCGGGGAGCTGTTTTTT

J gene: TRBJ2-5
V gene: TRBV10-1
clone size: -
D gene: TRBD1
CDR3 protein: CARGLGQGGETQYF
CDR3 DNA: TGCGCCAGGGGACTCGGACAGGGGGGAGAGACCCAGTACTTC

J gene: TRBJ2-1
V gene: TRBV4-1
clone size: -
D gene: -
CDR3 protein: CASSQVGGRGRRNEQFF
CDR3 DNA: TGCGCCAGCAGCCAAGTAGGGGGGAGGGGACGTAGGAATGAGCAGTTCTTC

J gene: TRBJ2-1
V gene: TRBV3-1/TRBV3-2
clone size: -
D gene: -
CDR3 protein: CASTRPRGSRYNEQFF
CDR3 DNA: TGTGCCAGCACAAGACCGCGGGGCTCCCGCTACAATGAGCAGTTCTTC

J gene: TRBJ2-7
V gene: TRBV27
clone size: -
D gene: TRBD1
CDR3 protein: CASSLRQGAVYEQYF
CDR3 DNA: TGTGCCAGCAGTCTGAGACAGGGGGCAGTCTACGAGCAGTACTTC

J gene: TRBJ2-7
V gene: TRBV3-1/TRBV3-2
clone size: -
D gene: -
CDR3 protein: CASSLRVSYEQYF
CDR3 DNA: TGTGCCAGCAGCCTTAGAGTCTCCTACGAGCAGTACTTC

J gene: TRBJ2-1
V gene: TRBV3-1/TRBV3-2
clone size: -
D gene: TRBD2
CDR3 protein: CASSPKAGLGPYEQFF
CDR3 DNA: TGTGCCAGCAGCCCAAAGGCCGGACTAGGCCCCTATGAGCAGTTCTTC

J gene: TRBJ2-2
V gene: TRBV6-6
clone size: -
D gene: TRBD2
CDR3 protein: CASSYRVAGDTGELFF
CDR3 DNA: TGTGCCAGCAGTTACAGGGTAGCGGGAGACACCGGGGAGCTGTTTTTT

J gene: TRBJ1-2
V gene: TRBV28
clone size: -
D gene: -
CDR3 protein: CASSPPFSLSNGYTF
CDR3 DNA: TGTGCCAGCAGCCCCCCATTCTCCCTTTCTAATGGCTACACCTTC

J gene: TRBJ1-5
V gene: TRBV21-1
clone size: -
D gene: -
CDR3 protein: CASSNYRNRDHNQPQHF
CDR3 DNA: TGTGCCAGCAGCAATTATAGGAACAGGGATCACAATCAGCCCCAGCATTTT

J gene: TRBJ2-3
V gene: TRBV7-3
clone size: -
D gene: -
CDR3 protein: CASSFLATSTDTQYF
CDR3 DNA: TGTGCCAGCAGCTTTCTAGCGACTAGCACAGATACGCAGTATTTT

J gene: TRBJ1-2
V gene: TRBV4-2
clone size: -
D gene: -
CDR3 protein: CASSQGPAGTNYGYTF
CDR3 DNA: TGTGCCAGCAGCCAAGGTCCTGCAGGAACTAACTATGGCTACACCTTC

J gene: TRBJ1-6
V gene: TRBV6-1
clone size: -
D gene: -
CDR3 protein: CASSEGGNILHSPLHF
CDR3 DNA: TGTGCCAGCAGTGAAGGAGGGAACATTCTGCATTCACCCCTCCACTTT

J gene: TRBJ2-3
V gene: TRBV7-9
clone size: few
D gene: TRBD2
CDR3 protein: CASSLPPGLAGGSTDTQYF
CDR3 DNA: TGTGCCAGCAGCTTACCACCGGGACTAGCGGGGGGGAGCACAGATACGCAGTATTTT

J gene: TRBJ2-4
V gene: TRBV19
clone size: -
D gene: TRBD2
CDR3 protein: CASSPGFGMFGGGLAKNIQYF
CDR3 DNA: TGTGCCAGTAGTCCTGGGTTTGGTATGTTCGGCGGGGGTTTAGCCAAAAACATTCAGTACTTC